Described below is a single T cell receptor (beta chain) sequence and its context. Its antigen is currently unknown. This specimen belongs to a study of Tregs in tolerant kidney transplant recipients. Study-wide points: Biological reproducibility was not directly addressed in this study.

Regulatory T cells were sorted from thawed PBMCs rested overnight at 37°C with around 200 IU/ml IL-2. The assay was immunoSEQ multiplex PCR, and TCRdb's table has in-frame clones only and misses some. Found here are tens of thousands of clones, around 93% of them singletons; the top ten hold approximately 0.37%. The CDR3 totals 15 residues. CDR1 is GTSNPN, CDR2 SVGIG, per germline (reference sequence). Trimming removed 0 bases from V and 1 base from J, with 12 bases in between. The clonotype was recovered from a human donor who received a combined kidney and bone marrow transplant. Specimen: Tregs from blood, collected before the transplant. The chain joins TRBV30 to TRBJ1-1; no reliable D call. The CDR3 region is CAWSVRGGRNTEAFF. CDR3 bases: TGTGCCTGGAGTGTACGGGGAGGACGGAACACTGAAGCTTTCTTT. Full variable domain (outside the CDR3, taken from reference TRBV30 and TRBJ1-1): SQTIHQWPATLVQPVGSPLSLECTVEGTSNPNLYWYRQAAGRGLQLLFYSVGIGQISSEVPQNLSASRPQDRQFILSSKKLLLSDSGFYLCAWSVRGGRNTEAFFGQGTRLTVV.